This T cell receptor (beta chain) emerged from a study of technical replicates of blood from four donors. Generated by immunoSEQ multiplex PCR, the TCRdb table keeps only in-frame clones and is missing some. The sample consists of about 58,000 clones, about 95% of them appearing once. This CDR3 is 14 amino acids long. The ends were cut back, 5 bases at V and 7 bases at J, with 12 bases in the middle. Germline V gene data show CDR1 as SGHTA and CDR2 as FQGNSA. The chain joins TRBV7-2 to TRBJ1-6, with a tentative D call TRBD1 (6 bases). The sample taken for sequencing was PBMCs. The receptor comes from a human donor in good health. Some clones in this sample may be carry-over from other donors' samples. The CDR3 sequence: CASSPTTGNSPLHF. CDR3 nucleotide sequence: TGTGCCAGCAGCCCGACCACAGGGAATTCACCCCTCCACTTT.